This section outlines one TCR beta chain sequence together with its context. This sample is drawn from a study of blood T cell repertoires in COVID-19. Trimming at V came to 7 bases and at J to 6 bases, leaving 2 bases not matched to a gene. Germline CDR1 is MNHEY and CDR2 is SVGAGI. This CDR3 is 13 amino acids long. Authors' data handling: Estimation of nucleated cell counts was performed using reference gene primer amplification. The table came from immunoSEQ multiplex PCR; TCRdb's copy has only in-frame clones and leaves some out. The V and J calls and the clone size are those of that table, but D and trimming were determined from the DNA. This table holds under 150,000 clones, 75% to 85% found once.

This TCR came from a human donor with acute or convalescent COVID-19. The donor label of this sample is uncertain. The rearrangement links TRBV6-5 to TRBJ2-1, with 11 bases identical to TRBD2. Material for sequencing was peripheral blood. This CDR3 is CASMLAGGNEQFF. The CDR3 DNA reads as TGTGCCAGCATGCTAGCGGGGGGCAATGAGCAGTTCTTC.